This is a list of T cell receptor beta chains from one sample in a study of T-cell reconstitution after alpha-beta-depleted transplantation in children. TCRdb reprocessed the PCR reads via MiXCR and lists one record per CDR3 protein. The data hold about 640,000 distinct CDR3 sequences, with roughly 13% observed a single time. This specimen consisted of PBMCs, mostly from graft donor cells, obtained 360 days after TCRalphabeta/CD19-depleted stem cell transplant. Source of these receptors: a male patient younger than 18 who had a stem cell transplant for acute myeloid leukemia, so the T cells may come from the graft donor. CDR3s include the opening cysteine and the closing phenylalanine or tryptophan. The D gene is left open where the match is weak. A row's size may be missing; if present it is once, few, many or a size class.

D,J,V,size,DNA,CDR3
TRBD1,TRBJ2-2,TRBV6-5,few,TGTGCCAGCAGTTACACAGGGGCGCTCTTCACCGGGGAGCTGTTTTTT,CASSYTGALFTGELFF
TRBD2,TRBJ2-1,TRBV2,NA,TGTGCCAGCAGTGTGGGGACTAAGTTTTTAGATGAGCAGTTCTTC,CASSVGTKFLDEQFF
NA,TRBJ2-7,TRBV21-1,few,TGTGCCAGCAGCAAAGCTGGGGACAGACCCTACGAGCAGTACTTC,CASSKAGDRPYEQYF
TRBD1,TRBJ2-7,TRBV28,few,TGTGCCAGCAGAGGGGGCGCCGTCGCCGAGCAGTACTTC,CASRGGAVAEQYF
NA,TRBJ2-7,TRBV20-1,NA,TGCAGTGCTAGCTCGGTCGGGGTCCGATACGGCGAGCAGTACTTC,CSASSVGVRYGEQYF
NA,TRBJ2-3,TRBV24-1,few,TGTGCCACCAGTGACCTGCGGAAGGGGGCAGATACGCAGTATTTT,CATSDLRKGADTQYF
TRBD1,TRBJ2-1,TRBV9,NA,TGTGCCAGCAGCGGCCTGACAACGGACAGGGGTGAGCAGTTCTTC,CASSGLTTDRGEQFF
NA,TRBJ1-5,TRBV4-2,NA,TGTGCCAGCAGCCAAGTCTCGACGGATAGCAATCAGCCCCAGCATTTT,CASSQVSTDSNQPQHF
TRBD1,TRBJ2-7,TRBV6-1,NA,TGTGCCAGCAGCACGGGGACAGGAACGCATCAGTACTTC,CASSTGTGTHQYF
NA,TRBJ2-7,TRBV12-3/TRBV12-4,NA,TGTGCCAGCAGTCTCCGGGACGGAACCTACGAGCAGTACTTC,CASSLRDGTYEQYF
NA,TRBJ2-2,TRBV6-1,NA,TGTGCCAGCACCCCAGGGAGCACCGGGGAGCTGTTTTTT,CASTPGSTGELFF
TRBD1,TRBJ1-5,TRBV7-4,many,TGTGCCAGCAGCCCGGGACAGGGTTGGAGCAATCAGCCCCAGCATTTT,CASSPGQGWSNQPQHF
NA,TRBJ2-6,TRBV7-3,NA,TGTGCCAGCAGCCAACAGCTCTCTGGGGCCAACGTCCTGACTTTC,CASSQQLSGANVLTF
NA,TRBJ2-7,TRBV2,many,TGTGCCAGCAGTGCCTACGAGCAGTACTTC,CASSAYEQYF
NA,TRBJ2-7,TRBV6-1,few,TGTGCCAGCAGCCGTGGGACTTTCTACGAGCAGTACTTC,CASSRGTFYEQYF
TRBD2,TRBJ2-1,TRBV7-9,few,TGTGCCAGCAGCCTCCGTCTAGCGGGGGGCCTGGATGAGCAGTTCTTC,CASSLRLAGGLDEQFF
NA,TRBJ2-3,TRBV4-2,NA,TGTGGCAGCAGCCCTAGTCACAGGGAGGTCACAGATACGCAGTATTTT,CGSSPSHREVTDTQYF
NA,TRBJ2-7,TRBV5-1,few,TGCGCCAGCAGCCCGGACTCTAAGAGCTCCTACGAGCAGTACTTC,CASSPDSKSSYEQYF
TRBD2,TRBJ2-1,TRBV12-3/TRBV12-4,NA,TGTGCCAGCAGGTATCCGGGACTAGCGGTGTACAATGAGCAGTTCTTC,CASRYPGLAVYNEQFF
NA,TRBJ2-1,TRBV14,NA,TGTGCCAGCAGCCATCCCGGACAGTACTACAATGAGCAGTTCTTC,CASSHPGQYYNEQFF
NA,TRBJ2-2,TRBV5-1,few,TGCGCCAGCAGCGAGCAGTACACCGGGGAGCTGTTTTTT,CASSEQYTGELFF
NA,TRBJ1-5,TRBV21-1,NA,TGTGCCAGCAGCTCGCGCCGGGACCCCAATCAGCCCCAGCATTTT,CASSSRRDPNQPQHF
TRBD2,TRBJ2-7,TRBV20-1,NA,TGCAGTGCTCACGCTAGCGGAGATTACGAGCAGTACTTC,CSAHASGDYEQYF
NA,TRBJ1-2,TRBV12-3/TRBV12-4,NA,TGTGCCAGCAGTTTATATCAGGCGACCGGGGCGAATGGCTACACCTTC,CASSLYQATGANGYTF
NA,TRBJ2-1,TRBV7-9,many,TGTGCCAGCAGCTTAGTAGGGGGGTTCTCCTACAATGAGCAGTTCTTC,CASSLVGGFSYNEQFF
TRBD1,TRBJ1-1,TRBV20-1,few,TGCAGTGCTAGTAGGGACAGGGAGACTGAAGCTTTCTTT,CSASRDRETEAFF
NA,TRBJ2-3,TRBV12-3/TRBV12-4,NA,TGTGCCAGCAGTTTAGCGTCGATTGGCAATACGCAGTATTTT,CASSLASIGNTQYF
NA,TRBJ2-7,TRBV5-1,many,TGCGCCAGCAGCTTGGGGACAGCTAAAGCCTACGAGCAGTACTTC,CASSLGTAKAYEQYF
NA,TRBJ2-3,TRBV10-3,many,TGTGCCATCTCCCCCTGGGGATACACAGATACGCAGTATTTT,CAISPWGYTDTQYF
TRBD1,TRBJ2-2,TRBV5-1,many,TGCGCCAGCAGCTTGCACAGGGGAAACGGGGAGCTGTTTTTT,CASSLHRGNGELFF
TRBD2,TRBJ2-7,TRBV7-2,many,TGTGCCAGCAGCTTATTAGGTAGCGGGAGGTATGACTTC,CASSLLGSGRYDF
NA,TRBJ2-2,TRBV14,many,TGTGCCAGCAGCCAAAAGGGGACGAAAGCGGGCGATCCCGGGGAGCTGTTTTTT,CASSQKGTKAGDPGELFF
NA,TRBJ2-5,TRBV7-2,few,TGTGCCAGCAGCTTAGCGCGACTACAACCACAAGAGACCCAGTACTTC,CASSLARLQPQETQYF
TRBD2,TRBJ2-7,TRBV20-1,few,TGCAGTGCTAGCGGTGGGACTAGCGGCCCCTACGAGCAGTACTTC,CSASGGTSGPYEQYF
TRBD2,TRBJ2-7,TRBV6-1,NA,TGTGCCAGCGGAGGGACTAGCGGGAGAGCCTACGAGCAGTACTTC,CASGGTSGRAYEQYF
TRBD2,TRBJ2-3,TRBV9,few,TGTGCCAGCAGCGTCCCTAGGGCGGGAGGGCTCACAGATACGCAGTATTTT,CASSVPRAGGLTDTQYF
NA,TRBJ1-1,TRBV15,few,TGTGCCACCAGCAGAGATCAAGTGGGAAACACTGAAGCTTTCTTT,CATSRDQVGNTEAFF
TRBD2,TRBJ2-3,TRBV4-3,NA,TGCGCCAGCAGCCAAGATTCGGGCGGGGGAGCGGGAGATACGCAGTATTTT,CASSQDSGGGAGDTQYF
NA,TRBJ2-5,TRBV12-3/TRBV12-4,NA,TGTGCCAGCAGTTTCTCATCGATGACCCAGTACTTC,CASSFSSMTQYF
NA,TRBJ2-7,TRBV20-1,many,TGCAGTGCTAGACCCCAGGTCCTCGAGCAGTACTTC,CSARPQVLEQYF
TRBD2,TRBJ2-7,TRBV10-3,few,TGTGCCATCCGCCCAGCGGGAGAAGGCTACGAGCAGTACTTC,CAIRPAGEGYEQYF
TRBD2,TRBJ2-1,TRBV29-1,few,TGCAGCGTTTACTTTAGCGGGACCGACAATGAGCAGTTCTTC,CSVYFSGTDNEQFF
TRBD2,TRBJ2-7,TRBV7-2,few,TGTGCCAGCAGCTTCGGACTAGCGGGGATCTCCTACGAGCAGTACTTC,CASSFGLAGISYEQYF
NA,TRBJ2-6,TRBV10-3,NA,TGTGCCATCAGTGACGGGGCTGGGGCCAACGTCCTGACTTTC,CAISDGAGANVLTF
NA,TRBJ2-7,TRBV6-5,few,TGTGCCAGCAGTTACAGAGCGGAGCCCGACGAGCAGTACTTC,CASSYRAEPDEQYF
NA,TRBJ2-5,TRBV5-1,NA,TGCGCCAGCAGCTTGAGGGACCGAAAACAAGAGACCCAGTACTTC,CASSLRDRKQETQYF
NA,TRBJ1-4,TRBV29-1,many,TGCAGCGTGCGGGGGGCTAATGAAAAACTGTTTTTT,CSVRGANEKLFF
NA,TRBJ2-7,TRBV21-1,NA,TGTGCCAGCTATCGGGCTGGTGCAGGGAATACCTACGAGCAGTACTTC,CASYRAGAGNTYEQYF
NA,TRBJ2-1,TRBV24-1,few,TGTGCCACCAGTGACTCCATTAGACCGGGGATGGATGAGCAGTTCTTC,CATSDSIRPGMDEQFF
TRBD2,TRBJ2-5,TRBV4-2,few,TGTGCCAGCAGCCAAGGGTTAGCTAGCGGGAGCCAAGAGACCCAGTACTTC,CASSQGLASGSQETQYF
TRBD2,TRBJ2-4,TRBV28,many,TGTGCCAGCAGGAACCCGGGGGGGGCTCGGAGGAACATTCAGTACTTC,CASRNPGGARRNIQYF
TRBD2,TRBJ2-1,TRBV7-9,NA,TGTGCCAGCACCCCTTGGGGGGCTAGCGGGATGAATGAGCAGTTCTTC,CASTPWGASGMNEQFF
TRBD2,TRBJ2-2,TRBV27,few,TGTGCCAGCAGTTTGCCCCCGGGACTAACCACCGGGGAGCTGTTTTTT,CASSLPPGLTTGELFF
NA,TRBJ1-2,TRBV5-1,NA,TGCGCCAGCAGCTTGGCGCAGGGTGGCTACACCTTC,CASSLAQGGYTF